These T cell receptor beta chains were read from a single sample in a study of chemoradiotherapy in HPV16-positive cancers. Only in-frame clones appear in the TCRdb table, and some are missing; sequencing was by immunoSEQ multiplex PCR. The data contain approximately 38,000 clones, around 80% of them singletons. The sequencing here drew on blood, taken from a patient who underwent chemoradiotherapy. Receptors originate from a human donor with HPV-associated anogenital cancer. CDR3s include the opening cysteine and the closing phenylalanine or tryptophan. The order of the fields is clone size, D gene, V gene, CDR3 length, J gene, CDR3 DNA, CDR3 protein. D genes are given only for firm matches. Part of the rows lack a size; the others show once, few, many or a class for expanded clones.

clone size: -; D gene: TRBD1; V gene: TRBV13; CDR3 length: 14; J gene: TRBJ2-5; CDR3 DNA: TGTGCCAGCAGCTCGAGGACAGGGCAAGAGACCCAGTACTTC; CDR3 protein: CASSSRTGQETQYF
clone size: few; D gene: TRBD2; V gene: TRBV6-1; CDR3 length: 15; J gene: TRBJ2-5; CDR3 DNA: TGTGCCAGCAGTGAAGAAGCGGGGGGGCCGGAGACCCAGTACTTC; CDR3 protein: CASSEEAGGPETQYF
clone size: -; D gene: -; V gene: TRBV6-5; CDR3 length: 12; J gene: TRBJ2-2; CDR3 DNA: TGTGCCAGCAGTTTTCGGACCGGGGAGCTGTTTTTT; CDR3 protein: CASSFRTGELFF
clone size: -; D gene: TRBD2; V gene: TRBV6-5; CDR3 length: 16; J gene: TRBJ2-1; CDR3 DNA: TGTGCCAGCAGTTACTACGGGGGGGTAACTTACAATGAGCAGTTCTTC; CDR3 protein: CASSYYGGVTYNEQFF
clone size: once; D gene: -; V gene: TRBV6-5; CDR3 length: 14; J gene: TRBJ1-2; CDR3 DNA: TGTGCCAGCACCCGAGCAGGGCAGGTTCGGAGCTACACCTTC; CDR3 protein: CASTRAGQVRSYTF
clone size: -; D gene: -; V gene: TRBV7-9; CDR3 length: 15; J gene: TRBJ1-1; CDR3 DNA: TGTGCCAGCAGCTTCTTGGCGGGGGCGCAAACTGAAGCTTTCTTT; CDR3 protein: CASSFLAGAQTEAFF
clone size: -; D gene: TRBD1; V gene: TRBV19; CDR3 length: 14; J gene: TRBJ1-1; CDR3 DNA: TGTGCCAGTAGGAGGGACAGTCAGAACACTGAAGCTTTCTTT; CDR3 protein: CASRRDSQNTEAFF
clone size: -; D gene: TRBD1; V gene: TRBV7-7; CDR3 length: 14; J gene: TRBJ2-5; CDR3 DNA: TGTGCCAGCAGCTCGGACAGGGGGCCAGAGACCCAGTACTTC; CDR3 protein: CASSSDRGPETQYF
clone size: -; D gene: TRBD1; V gene: TRBV5-6; CDR3 length: 16; J gene: TRBJ1-5; CDR3 DNA: TGTGCCAGCACCTCATCAGGGGGGACTAGCAATCAGCCCCAGCATTTT; CDR3 protein: CASTSSGGTSNQPQHF
clone size: few; D gene: -; V gene: TRBV10-3; CDR3 length: 13; J gene: TRBJ1-3; CDR3 DNA: TGTGCCATCAGGGTTGACAACGGGAACACCATATATTTT; CDR3 protein: CAIRVDNGNTIYF
clone size: -; D gene: -; V gene: TRBV5-1; CDR3 length: 14; J gene: TRBJ1-4; CDR3 DNA: TGCGCCAGCAGCTTGGGTCCAACTAATGAAAAACTGTTTTTT; CDR3 protein: CASSLGPTNEKLFF
clone size: -; D gene: -; V gene: TRBV4-1; CDR3 length: 15; J gene: TRBJ1-5; CDR3 DNA: TGCGCCAGCAGCCCTTACAGCTATAGCAATCAGCCCCAGCATTTT; CDR3 protein: CASSPYSYSNQPQHF
clone size: few; D gene: TRBD1; V gene: TRBV7-6; CDR3 length: 14; J gene: TRBJ2-5; CDR3 DNA: TGTGCCAGCAGCACCTCACAGGGGATGGAGACCCAGTACTTC; CDR3 protein: CASSTSQGMETQYF
clone size: few; D gene: TRBD1; V gene: TRBV7-3; CDR3 length: 13; J gene: TRBJ1-2; CDR3 DNA: TGTGCCAGCAGTCAGGGGGAGGACTATGGCTACACCTTC; CDR3 protein: CASSQGEDYGYTF
clone size: -; D gene: -; V gene: TRBV4-1; CDR3 length: 17; J gene: TRBJ1-2; CDR3 DNA: TGCGCCAGCAGCCCCCAGGTGGCAGGGCGGAGTAGCTATGGCTACACCTTC; CDR3 protein: CASSPQVAGRSSYGYTF
clone size: once; D gene: -; V gene: TRBV7-9; CDR3 length: 14; J gene: TRBJ1-4; CDR3 DNA: TGTGCCAGCAGCTTAGTGGGGGGCGGTGAAAAACTGTTTTTT; CDR3 protein: CASSLVGGGEKLFF
clone size: -; D gene: -; V gene: TRBV7-9; CDR3 length: 13; J gene: TRBJ2-3; CDR3 DNA: TGTGCCAGCAGCTTAGGGGGGACAGATACGCAGTATTTT; CDR3 protein: CASSLGGTDTQYF
clone size: -; D gene: -; V gene: TRBV7-3; CDR3 length: 13; J gene: TRBJ1-1; CDR3 DNA: TGTGCCAGCAGCCCTACATTGAACACTGAAGCTTTCTTT; CDR3 protein: CASSPTLNTEAFF
clone size: -; D gene: TRBD1; V gene: TRBV30; CDR3 length: 12; J gene: TRBJ1-2; CDR3 DNA: TGTGCCTGGAGTGTAGCAGGGGGTGGCTACACCTTC; CDR3 protein: CAWSVAGGGYTF
clone size: -; D gene: -; V gene: TRBV19; CDR3 length: 13; J gene: TRBJ1-4; CDR3 DNA: TGTGCCAGTACAAGTATGGGCGGTGAAAAACTGTTTTTT; CDR3 protein: CASTSMGGEKLFF
clone size: few; D gene: -; V gene: TRBV7-8; CDR3 length: 14; J gene: TRBJ2-6; CDR3 DNA: TGTGCCAGCAGCTTTCAACCCGGGGCCAACGTCCTGACTTTC; CDR3 protein: CASSFQPGANVLTF
clone size: -; D gene: -; V gene: TRBV7-6; CDR3 length: 13; J gene: TRBJ2-1; CDR3 DNA: TGTGCCAGCAGCCCGACAGGCTTTAATGAGCAGTTCTTC; CDR3 protein: CASSPTGFNEQFF
clone size: -; D gene: TRBD1; V gene: TRBV9; CDR3 length: 17; J gene: TRBJ1-3; CDR3 DNA: TGTGCCAGCAGCGTAGGTTGGGACAGAAACTCTGGAAACACCATATATTTT; CDR3 protein: CASSVGWDRNSGNTIYF
clone size: -; D gene: -; V gene: TRBV14; CDR3 length: 18; J gene: TRBJ1-2; CDR3 DNA: TGTGCCAGCAGCCAAGAGCGTGGCAGGCCAAGGCCTAACTATGGCTACACCTTC; CDR3 protein: CASSQERGRPRPNYGYTF
clone size: -; D gene: -; V gene: TRBV6-5; CDR3 length: 14; J gene: TRBJ1-4; CDR3 DNA: TGTGCCAGCAGTTACTCAGCGCCTAATGAAAAACTGTTTTTT; CDR3 protein: CASSYSAPNEKLFF
clone size: -; D gene: TRBD1; V gene: TRBV19; CDR3 length: 16; J gene: TRBJ2-2; CDR3 DNA: TGTGCCAGTAGTCGGATGACAGGGTTAAACACCGGGGAGCTGTTTTTT; CDR3 protein: CASSRMTGLNTGELFF
clone size: few; D gene: -; V gene: TRBV7-2; CDR3 length: 15; J gene: TRBJ1-6; CDR3 DNA: TGTGCCAGCAGACCCGCGGGAGGCGGGGATTCACCCCTCCACTTT; CDR3 protein: CASRPAGGGDSPLHF
clone size: -; D gene: TRBD2; V gene: TRBV2; CDR3 length: 18; J gene: TRBJ2-1; CDR3 DNA: TGTGCCAGCAGTGCGACTAGCGGGGGGGGAGCCTCCTACAATGAGCAGTTCTTC; CDR3 protein: CASSATSGGGASYNEQFF
clone size: -; D gene: TRBD2; V gene: TRBV5-5; CDR3 length: 17; J gene: TRBJ2-7; CDR3 DNA: TGTGCCAGCAGCCTGGGACTAGCGGGGGCGCGCTCCTACGAGCAGTACTTC; CDR3 protein: CASSLGLAGARSYEQYF
clone size: -; D gene: -; V gene: TRBV18; CDR3 length: 16; J gene: TRBJ2-1; CDR3 DNA: TGTGCCAGCTCACCACCGGGGGGCCTTTCCTACAATGAGCAGTTCTTC; CDR3 protein: CASSPPGGLSYNEQFF
clone size: -; D gene: -; V gene: TRBV7-9; CDR3 length: 16; J gene: TRBJ1-4; CDR3 DNA: TGTGCCAGCAGCTTAGGAATAGAACAGATCAATGAAAAACTGTTTTTT; CDR3 protein: CASSLGIEQINEKLFF